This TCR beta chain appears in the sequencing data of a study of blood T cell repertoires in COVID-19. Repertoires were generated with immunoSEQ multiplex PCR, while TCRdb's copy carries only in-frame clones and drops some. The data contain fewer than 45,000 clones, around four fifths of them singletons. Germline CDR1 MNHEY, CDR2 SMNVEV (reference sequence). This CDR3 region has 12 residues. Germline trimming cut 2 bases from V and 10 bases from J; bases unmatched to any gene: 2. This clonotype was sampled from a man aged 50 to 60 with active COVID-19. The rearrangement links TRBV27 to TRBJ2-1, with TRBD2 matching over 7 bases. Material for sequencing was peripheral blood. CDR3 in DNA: TGTGCCAGCAGTTTACTGGGAGGGGAGCAGTTCTTC. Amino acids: CASSLLGGEQFF.